A single sample is the source of the 8 T cell receptor beta chains below, sequenced in a study of shared clonotypes between healthy human individuals. Sequenced by immunoSEQ multiplex PCR; TCRdb stores in-frame clones only, minus some. In the table there are 2 million or so clones, roughly 96% of which are singletons. Sample: naive CD4+ T cells sorted from blood. Indicated subset: CD45RA+ positively selected. Every receptor here comes from a man aged 18-30 years in good health.

The genes are TRBV28 and TRBJ2-5; no clear D. Per germline, CDR1 MDHEN and CDR2 SYDVKM. The CDR3 is made up of 14 amino acids. Trimming left V 1 base short and J 1 base short, with 7 bases between. CDR3 bases: TGTGCCAGCAGTTTATCTGCAGGCCAAGAGACCCAGTACTTC. Its protein is CASSLSAGQETQYF.

Notes on this clone: The sample carries other DNA sequences with the same CDR3. The chain has TRBV2 and TRBJ1-5; D is ambiguous. This CDR3 contains 12 residues. The germline CDR1 and CDR2 sequences are SNHLY and FYNNEI. Trimming took off 3 bases at V and 6 bases at J, with 6 bases between the two ends. CDR3 region: CASSDLGQPQHF. For the CDR3, the DNA is TGTGCCAGCAGTGATTTAGGTCAGCCCCAGCATTTT.

This chain uses TRBV28 with TRBJ1-1, with 9 bases matching TRBD1. After removal of 5 bases from V and 1 base from J, the junction contained 2 bases not matched to a gene. Germline V gene data show CDR1 as MDHEN and CDR2 as SYDVKM. The CDR3 consists of 14 residues. The CDR3 sequence: CASSVTGGNTEAFF. CDR3 sequence (DNA): TGTGCCAGCAGTGTGACAGGGGGGAACACTGAAGCTTTCTTT.

This chain connects TRBV5-8 to TRBJ2-4; D remains ambiguous. This CDR3 is 15 amino acids long. The V gene lost 0 bases and the J gene lost 0 bases, with 7 bases spanning the gap. Germline V gene lookup returns CDR1 SGHTS and CDR2 YDEGEE. CDR3 sequence (DNA): TGTGCCAGCAGCTTGGTTCTTCTAGCCAAAAACATTCAGTACTTC. It yields the protein CASSLVLLAKNIQYF.

The CDR3 here is CASSPTRGNYQPQHF. As DNA, the CDR3 is TGTGCCAGCAGTCCTACCCGGGGAAACTACCAGCCCCAGCATTTT. The rearrangement links TRBV28 to TRBJ1-5; no clear D. V dropped 5 bases and J dropped 7 bases, with 18 bases sitting between them. Germline lookup yields CDR1 MDHEN and CDR2 SYDVKM. This CDR3 is 15 amino acids long.

This chain joins TRBV6-5 and TRBJ1-6; D remains ambiguous. Germline V gene lookup returns CDR1 MNHEY and CDR2 SVGAGI. The CDR3 runs to 13 residues. V lost 9 bases to trimming and J lost 8 bases, with 14 bases between them. CDR3 DNA sequence: TGTGCCAGTAAAGGCAGGACCGATTCACCCCTCCACTTT. It encodes CASKGRTDSPLHF.

Here the CDR3 DNA reads TGTGCCAGTGGACAGCGATCCAATCAGCCCCAGCATTTT. Encoded protein: CASGQRSNQPQHF. The V and J genes are TRBV2 and TRBJ1-5, with a possible D match to TRBD1 (6 bases). Germline values: CDR1 SNHLY, CDR2 FYNNEI. The germline V and J ends were trimmed by 9 bases and 3 bases, with 12 bases remaining between them. CDR3 length equals 13 residues.

The chain has TRBV18 and TRBJ2-5, with 8 positions matching TRBD2. This CDR3 is 16 amino acids long. Germline assignment: CDR1 KGHSH and CDR2 LQKENI. V trimming: 1 base; J trimming: 2 bases; junction bases outside the gene matches: 6. Written as DNA, the CDR3 is TGTGCCAGCTCACCACAAAGAACGGGGGGGCAAGAGACCCAGTACTTC. Residues: CASSPQRTGGQETQYF. Together with reference TRBV18 and TRBJ2-5, the CDR3 gives the full variable domain: NAGVMQNPRHLVRRRGQEARLRCSPMKGHSHVYWYRQLPEEGLKFMVYLQKENIIDESGMPKERFSAEFPKEGPSILRIQQVVRGDSAAYFCASSPQRTGGQETQYFGPGTRLLVL.